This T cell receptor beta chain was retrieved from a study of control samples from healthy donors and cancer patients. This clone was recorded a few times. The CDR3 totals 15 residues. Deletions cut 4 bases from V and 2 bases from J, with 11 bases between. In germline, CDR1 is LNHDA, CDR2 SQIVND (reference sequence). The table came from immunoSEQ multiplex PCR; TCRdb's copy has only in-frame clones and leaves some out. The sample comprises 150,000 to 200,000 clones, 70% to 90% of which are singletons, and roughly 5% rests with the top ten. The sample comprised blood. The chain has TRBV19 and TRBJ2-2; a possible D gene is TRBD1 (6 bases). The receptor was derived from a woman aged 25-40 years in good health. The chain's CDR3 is CASSRSRGNTGELFF. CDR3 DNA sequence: TGTGCCAGTAGTAGGTCCAGGGGAAACACCGGGGAGCTGTTTTTT.